The clone carrying this T cell receptor beta chain turned up a few times. The record originates from a study of T-cell reconstitution after alpha-beta-depleted transplantation in children. Researchers prepared the TCRbeta library using unique molecular identifiers, the study reports. One entry per CDR3 protein results from TCRdb running MiXCR on the PCR reads. The profile shows about 640,000 distinct CDR3 sequences, around 17% of them singletons. V shed 3 bases and J shed 1 base, with 15 bases lying between them. Germline V lookup: CDR1 SGHNT, CDR2 YENEEA. CDR3 size: 16 residues. Sequences were derived from PBMCs from the stem cell graft donor, sampled from the stem cell graft. This rearrangement joins TRBV11-3 to TRBJ1-1, with a tentative D call TRBD1 (5 bases). This sequence was found in a human donor who donated a stem cell graft to a child with acute myeloid leukemia. DNA of the CDR3: TGTGCCAGCAGCTTGAGACCTGCAGGGTCGAACACTGAAGCTTTCTTT. It codes for CASSLRPAGSNTEAFF.